Listed below are T cell receptor beta chains from one sample, sequenced in a study of human thymus T cells. Generated by immunoSEQ multiplex PCR, the TCRdb table keeps only in-frame clones and is missing some. In the table there are approximately 71,000 clones, about 95% of which are singletons. Sequencing was done on a sample of thymus tissue. Receptors originate from a girl under three years old with a congenital heart defect but otherwise immunologically healthy. Both conserved end residues are part of each CDR3.

V	CDR3
TRBV5-1	CASSLGDVAGALMERTDTQYF
TRBV4-1	CASSRDSGKDTGELFF
TRBV28	CASSSRLGTGSNEQFF
TRBV25-1	CASSAKREGGTQYF
TRBV20-1	CSARDRFEQYF
TRBV15	CATSGNQDSYSTDTQYF
TRBV5-1	CASSLQGTDTQYF
TRBV29-1	CSVPGHRHYGYTF
TRBV7-2	CASSLDRSGRIYNEQFF
TRBV4-1	CASSQQAGTDHNNEKLFF
TRBV18	CASSPLVPAQYF
TRBV27	CASSLGIPRGHATNEKLFF
TRBV5-1	CASSLVRGHDTEAFF
TRBV5-1	CASSLRRQQGTPPETQYF
TRBV7-3	CASSLRGSSNTGELFF
TRBV27	CASSPARTSEQYF
TRBV27	CASSPFPRTGDVNTEAFF
TRBV5-8	CASSSGQGAGYTF
TRBV4-3	CASSQDRIGAASSYEQYF
TRBV28	CASSLRAGTIYEQYF
TRBV29-1	CSVEGGGQVHDEQFF
TRBV6-1	CASTGLGNTIYF
TRBV10-2	CASSESRDAPLLKVTEAFF
TRBV29-1	CSVVDRGVINTEAFF
TRBV7-9	CASDPGQGTDTQYF
TRBV7-2	CASSPPPARAKNIQYF
TRBV28	CASSPDSKNTEAFF
TRBV18	CASSPKWGPFTGELFF
TRBV14	CASSQDREKETQYF
TRBV5-1	CASSYHKGQPQHF